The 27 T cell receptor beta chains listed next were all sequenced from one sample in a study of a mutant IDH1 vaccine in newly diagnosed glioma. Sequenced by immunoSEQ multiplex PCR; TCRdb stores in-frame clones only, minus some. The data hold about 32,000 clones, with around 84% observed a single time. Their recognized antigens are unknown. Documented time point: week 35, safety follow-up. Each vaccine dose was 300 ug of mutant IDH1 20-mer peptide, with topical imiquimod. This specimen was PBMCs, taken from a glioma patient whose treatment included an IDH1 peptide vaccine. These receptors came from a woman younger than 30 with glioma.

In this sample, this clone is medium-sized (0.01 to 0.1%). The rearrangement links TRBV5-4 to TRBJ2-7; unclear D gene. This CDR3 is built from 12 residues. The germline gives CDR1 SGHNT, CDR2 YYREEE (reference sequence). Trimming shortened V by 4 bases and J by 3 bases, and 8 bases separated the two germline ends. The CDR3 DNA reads TGTGCCAGCAGCGTACTTAACTACGAGCAGTACTTC. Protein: CASSVLNYEQYF.

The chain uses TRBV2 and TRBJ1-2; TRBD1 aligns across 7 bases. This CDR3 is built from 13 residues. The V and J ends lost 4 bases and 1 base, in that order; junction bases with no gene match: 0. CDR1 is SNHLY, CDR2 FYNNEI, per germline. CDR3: CASSGDSNYGYTF. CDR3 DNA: TGTGCCAGCAGTGGGGACAGTAACTATGGCTACACCTTC.

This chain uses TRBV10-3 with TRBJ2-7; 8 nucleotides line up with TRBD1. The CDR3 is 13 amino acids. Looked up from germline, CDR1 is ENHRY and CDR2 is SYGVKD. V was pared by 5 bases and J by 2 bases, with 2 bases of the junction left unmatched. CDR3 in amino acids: CAISLTGAYEQYF. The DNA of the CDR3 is TGTGCCATCAGTCTGACAGGGGCCTACGAGCAGTACTTC.

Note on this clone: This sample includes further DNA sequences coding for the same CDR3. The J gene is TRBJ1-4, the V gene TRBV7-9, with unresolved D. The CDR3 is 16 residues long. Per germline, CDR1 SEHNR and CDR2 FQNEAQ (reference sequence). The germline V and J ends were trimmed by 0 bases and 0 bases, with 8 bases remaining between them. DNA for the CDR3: TGTGCCAGCAGCTTAGCCGCGCGCGCAACTAATGAAAAACTGTTTTTT. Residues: CASSLAARATNEKLFF.

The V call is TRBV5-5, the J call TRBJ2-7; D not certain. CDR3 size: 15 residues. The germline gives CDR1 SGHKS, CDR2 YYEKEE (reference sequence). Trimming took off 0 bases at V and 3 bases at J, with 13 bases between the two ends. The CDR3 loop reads CASSLVADTRYEQYF. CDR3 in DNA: TGTGCCAGCAGCTTGGTCGCTGACACACGCTACGAGCAGTACTTC. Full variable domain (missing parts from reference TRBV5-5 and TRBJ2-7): DAGVTQSPTHLIKTRGQQVTLRCSPISGHKSVSWYQQVLGQGPQFIFQYYEKEERGRGNFPDRFSARQFPNYSSELNVNALLLGDSALYLCASSLVADTRYEQYFGPGTRLTVT.

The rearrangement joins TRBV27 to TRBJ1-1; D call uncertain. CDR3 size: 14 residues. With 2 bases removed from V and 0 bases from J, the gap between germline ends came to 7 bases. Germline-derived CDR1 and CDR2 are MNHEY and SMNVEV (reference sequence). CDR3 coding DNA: TGTGCCAGCAGTTTAAATGGGGTGAACACTGAAGCTTTCTTT. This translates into CASSLNGVNTEAFF.

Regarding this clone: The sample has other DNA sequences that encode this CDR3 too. Here the CDR3 reads CASSSKAPNTGELFF. In DNA, the CDR3 is TGTGCCAGCAGCTCTAAGGCCCCGAACACCGGGGAGCTGTTTTTT. The rearrangement uses TRBV7-2 and TRBJ2-2; D is uncertain. Germline V gene data show CDR1 as SGHTA and CDR2 as FQGNSA. CDR3 length equals 15 residues. Between the trimmed V and J ends, which lost 4 bases and 0 bases, there was a span of 9 bases.

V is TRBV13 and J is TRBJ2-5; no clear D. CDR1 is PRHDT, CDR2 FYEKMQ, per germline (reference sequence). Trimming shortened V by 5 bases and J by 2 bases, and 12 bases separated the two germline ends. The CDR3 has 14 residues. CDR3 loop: CASSMRLSQETQYF. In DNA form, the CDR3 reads TGTGCCAGCAGCATGAGACTGTCACAAGAGACCCAGTACTTC. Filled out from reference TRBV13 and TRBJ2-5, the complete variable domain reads AAGVIQSPRHLIKEKRETATLKCYPIPRHDTVYWYQQGPGQDPQFLISFYEKMQSDKGSIPDRFSAQQFSDYHSELNMSSLELGDSALYFCASSMRLSQETQYFGPGTRLLVL.

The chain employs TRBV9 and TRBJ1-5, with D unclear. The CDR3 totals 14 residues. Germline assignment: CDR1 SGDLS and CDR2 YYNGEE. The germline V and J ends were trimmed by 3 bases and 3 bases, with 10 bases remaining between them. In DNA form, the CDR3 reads TGTGCCAGCAGCGCCGCGGGCGTCAATCAGCCCCAGCATTTT. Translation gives CASSAAGVNQPQHF.

The CDR3 here is CASSLVGLQETQYF. CDR3 nucleotide sequence: TGTGCCAGCAGCTTAGTAGGATTGCAAGAGACCCAGTACTTC. The chain employs TRBV7-9 and TRBJ2-5; no clear D. The germline gives CDR1 SEHNR, CDR2 FQNEAQ (reference sequence). The CDR3 length is 14 residues. Trimming took 1 base from V and 2 from J, leaving 8 bases between them.

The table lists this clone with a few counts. Here the CDR3 DNA reads TGTGCCAGCAGCAAACAGGTGAACACTGAAGCTTTCTTT. Translation gives CASSKQVNTEAFF. The V gene is TRBV7-6, the J gene TRBJ1-1, with a tentative D call TRBD1 (5 bases). There are 13 residues in the CDR3. Trimming left V 5 bases short and J 0 bases short, with 7 bases between. The germline V gene has CDR1 SGHVS and CDR2 FNYEAQ.

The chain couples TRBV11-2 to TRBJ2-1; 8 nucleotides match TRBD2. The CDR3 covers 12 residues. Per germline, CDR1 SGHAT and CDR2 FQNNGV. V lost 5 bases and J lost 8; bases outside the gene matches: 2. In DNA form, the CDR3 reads TGTGCCAGCAGCACAGCGGGAGATGAGCAGTTCTTC. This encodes CASSTAGDEQFF.

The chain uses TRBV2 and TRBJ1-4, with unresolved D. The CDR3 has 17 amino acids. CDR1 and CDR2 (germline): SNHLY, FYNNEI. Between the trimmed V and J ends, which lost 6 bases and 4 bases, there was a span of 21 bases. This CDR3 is CASRPSEGVINNEKLFF. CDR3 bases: TGTGCCAGCAGGCCATCTGAGGGAGTGATTAATAATGAAAAACTGTTTTTT.

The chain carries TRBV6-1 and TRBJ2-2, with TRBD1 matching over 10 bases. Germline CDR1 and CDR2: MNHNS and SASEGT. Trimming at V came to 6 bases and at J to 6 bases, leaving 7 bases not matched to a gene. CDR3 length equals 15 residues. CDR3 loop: CASRWGQGLSGELFF. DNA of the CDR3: TGTGCCAGCAGGTGGGGACAGGGGCTTTCCGGGGAGCTGTTTTTT.

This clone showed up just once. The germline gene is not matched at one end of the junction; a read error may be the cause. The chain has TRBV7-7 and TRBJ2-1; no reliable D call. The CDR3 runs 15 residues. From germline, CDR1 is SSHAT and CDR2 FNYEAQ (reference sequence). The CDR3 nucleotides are TGTGCTAGCAGCTTAGATGGCTTCTCCTACAATGAGCAGTTCTTC. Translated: CASSLDGFSYNEQFF.

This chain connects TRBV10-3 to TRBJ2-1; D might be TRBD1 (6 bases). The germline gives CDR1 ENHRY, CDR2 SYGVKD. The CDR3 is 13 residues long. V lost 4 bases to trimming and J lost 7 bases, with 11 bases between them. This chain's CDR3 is CAISGTEMNEQFF. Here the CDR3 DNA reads TGTGCCATCAGTGGGACAGAGATGAATGAGCAGTTCTTC.

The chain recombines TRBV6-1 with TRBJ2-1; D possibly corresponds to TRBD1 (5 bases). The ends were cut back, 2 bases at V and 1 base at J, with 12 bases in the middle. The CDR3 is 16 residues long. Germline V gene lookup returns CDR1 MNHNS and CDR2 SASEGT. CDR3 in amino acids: CASSEQGTRSYNEQFF. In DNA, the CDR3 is TGTGCCAGCAGTGAACAGGGAACCCGGTCCTACAATGAGCAGTTCTTC.

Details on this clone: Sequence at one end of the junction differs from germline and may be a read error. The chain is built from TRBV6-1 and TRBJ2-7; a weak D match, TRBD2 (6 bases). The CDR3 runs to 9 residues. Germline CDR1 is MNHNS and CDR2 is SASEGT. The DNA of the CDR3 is TGTGCCGTTGGGACTCCACCTTCCTTC. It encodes CAVGTPPSF.

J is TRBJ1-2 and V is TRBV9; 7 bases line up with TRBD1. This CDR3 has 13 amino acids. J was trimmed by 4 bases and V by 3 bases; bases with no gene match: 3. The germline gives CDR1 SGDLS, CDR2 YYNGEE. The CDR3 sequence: CASSGQGFYGYTF. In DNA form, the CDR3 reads TGTGCCAGCAGCGGACAGGGTTTCTATGGCTACACCTTC.

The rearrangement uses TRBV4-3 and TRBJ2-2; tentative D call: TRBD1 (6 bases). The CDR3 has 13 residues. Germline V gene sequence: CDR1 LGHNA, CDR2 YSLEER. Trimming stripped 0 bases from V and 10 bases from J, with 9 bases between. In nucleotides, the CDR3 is TGCGCCAGCAGCCAAGAAACAGGGAAGGAGCTGTTTTTT. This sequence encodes CASSQETGKELFF.

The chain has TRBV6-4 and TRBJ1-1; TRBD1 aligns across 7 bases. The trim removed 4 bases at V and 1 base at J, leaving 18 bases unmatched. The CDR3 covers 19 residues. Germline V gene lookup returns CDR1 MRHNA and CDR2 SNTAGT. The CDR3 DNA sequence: TGTGCCAGCAGTGCCCCGAAACGGCGTCGGACAGGTTCGAACACTGAAGCTTTCTTT. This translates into CASSAPKRRRTGSNTEAFF.

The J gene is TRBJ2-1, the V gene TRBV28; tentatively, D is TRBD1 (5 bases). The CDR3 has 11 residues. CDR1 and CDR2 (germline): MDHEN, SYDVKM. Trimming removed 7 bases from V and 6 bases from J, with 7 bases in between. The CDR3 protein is CASKGVNEQFF. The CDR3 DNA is TGTGCCAGCAAAGGGGTCAATGAGCAGTTCTTC.

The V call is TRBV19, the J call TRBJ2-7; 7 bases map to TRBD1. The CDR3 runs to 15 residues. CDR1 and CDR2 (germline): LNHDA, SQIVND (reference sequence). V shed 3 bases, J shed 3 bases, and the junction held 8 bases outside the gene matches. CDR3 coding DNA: TGTGCCAGTAGTATCAGCACAGGGGAGAACTACGAGCAGTACTTC. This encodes CASSISTGENYEQYF.

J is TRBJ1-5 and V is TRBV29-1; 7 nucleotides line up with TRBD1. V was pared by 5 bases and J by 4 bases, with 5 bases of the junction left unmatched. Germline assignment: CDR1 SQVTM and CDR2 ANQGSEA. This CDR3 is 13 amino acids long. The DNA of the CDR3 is TGCAGCGTTCAGGGGGAAATGAATCAGCCCCAGCATTTT. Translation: CSVQGEMNQPQHF.

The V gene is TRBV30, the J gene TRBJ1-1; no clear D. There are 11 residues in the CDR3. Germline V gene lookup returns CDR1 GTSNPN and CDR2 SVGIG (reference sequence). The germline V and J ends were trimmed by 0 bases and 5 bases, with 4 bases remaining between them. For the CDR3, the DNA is TGTGCCTGGAGTGTAATGACTGAAGCTTTCTTT. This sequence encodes CAWSVMTEAFF.

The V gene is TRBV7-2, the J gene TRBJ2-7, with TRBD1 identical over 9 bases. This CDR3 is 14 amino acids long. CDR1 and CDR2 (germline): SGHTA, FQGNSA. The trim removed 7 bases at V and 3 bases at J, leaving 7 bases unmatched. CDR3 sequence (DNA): TGTGCCAGCACCGTGGGGACAGGGTACTACGAGCAGTACTTC. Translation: CASTVGTGYYEQYF.

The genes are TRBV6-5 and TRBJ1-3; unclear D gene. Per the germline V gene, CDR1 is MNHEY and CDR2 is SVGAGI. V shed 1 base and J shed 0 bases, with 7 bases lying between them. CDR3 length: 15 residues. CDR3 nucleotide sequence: TGTGCCAGCAGTTACTTAGCAGTCTCTGGAAACACCATATATTTT. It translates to CASSYLAVSGNTIYF.